The present TCR beta chain was sequenced within a study of PD-1 blockade in mismatch repair-deficient tumors. Across the whole study: Patients had more than ten mismatch repair-deficient cancer types, all previously treated and progressing.

The ends were cut back, 2 bases at V and 5 bases at J, with 7 bases in the middle. The CDR3 sequence is 13 residues long. Germline CDR1 reads SGHRS; CDR2 reads YFSETQ. Every patient had mismatch repair deficiency by PCR or immunohistochemistry. Sequencing used immunoSEQ multiplex PCR; TCRdb keeps in-frame clones, though not all of them. Altogether 80,000 to 130,000 clones are present, 70% to 85% being singletons, with the ten largest covering around 6.6%. Study-wide points: Rapid post-treatment expansion, then contraction, generally preceding radiologic response, marked tumor-resident clones.

As for this clone: The target antigen is unknown.

The material was peripheral blood, obtained around 8 months after starting pembrolizumab. The chain recombines TRBV5-1 with TRBJ1-4; D is possibly TRBD1 (5 bases). The receptor was derived from an adult with mismatch repair-deficient cancer. The CDR3 is CASSLQANEKLFF. The CDR3 bases are TGCGCCAGCAGCTTACAGGCGAATGAAAAACTGTTTTTT. Full variable domain (rest looked up from reference TRBV5-1 and TRBJ1-4): KAGVTQTPRYLIKTRGQQVTLSCSPISGHRSVSWYQQTPGQGLQFLFEYFSETQRNKGNFPGRFSGRQFSNSRSEMNVSTLELGDSALYLCASSLQANEKLFFGSGTQLSVL.